A selection of T cell receptor beta chains follows, all from one sample in a study of identical twins. TCRdb re-analysed the 5' RACE reads in MiXCR, keeping a single row per CDR3 protein. Altogether about 520,000 distinct CDR3 sequences are present, 22% being singletons, with the ten largest covering approximately 0.95%. This sample was shared with a second study, whose subject was T cells expressing NK-cell markers.

Sequencing input: CD4+ T cells sorted from blood. These receptors all come from a young woman in good health. The CDR3 runs from the conserved cysteine through the conserved F or W. D genes are given only for firm matches. Not all rows give a size; the values are once, few, many and, for expanded clones, a class.

j_call: TRBJ2-7; v_call: TRBV29-1; d_call: TRBD1; clone_size: many; cdr3_nt: TGCAGCGTCCTAGACAGGGGTCACGCGGCCTACGAGCAGTACTTC; cdr3_aa: CSVLDRGHAAYEQYF
j_call: TRBJ1-1; v_call: TRBV7-9; d_call: -; clone_size: -; cdr3_nt: TGTGCCAGCAGCCTGGGGGCGGACCTTGAAGCTTTCTTT; cdr3_aa: CASSLGADLEAFF
j_call: TRBJ1-1; v_call: TRBV5-5; d_call: -; clone_size: -; cdr3_nt: TGTGCCAGCAGCTTATCGGGCGGAAGTAGGGAAGCTTTCTTT; cdr3_aa: CASSLSGGSREAFF
j_call: TRBJ2-7; v_call: TRBV12-3/TRBV12-4; d_call: TRBD2; clone_size: -; cdr3_nt: TGTGCCAGCAGTCGGCGACTAGCGGGAGCGGGCTACGAGCAGTACTTC; cdr3_aa: CASSRRLAGAGYEQYF
j_call: TRBJ2-1; v_call: TRBV9; d_call: TRBD2; clone_size: -; cdr3_nt: TGTGCCAGCAGCTTAGGACTAGCCCCGAGGGAGAATGAGCAGTTCTTC; cdr3_aa: CASSLGLAPRENEQFF
j_call: TRBJ2-7; v_call: TRBV20-1; d_call: -; clone_size: -; cdr3_nt: TGCAGTGCTAGAGATCCGGCTAGCGCAAAAGAGCAGTACTTC; cdr3_aa: CSARDPASAKEQYF
j_call: TRBJ2-3; v_call: TRBV5-1; d_call: -; clone_size: many; cdr3_nt: TGCGCCAGCAGCTTAAACAGCCACGCAGATACGCAGTATTTT; cdr3_aa: CASSLNSHADTQYF
j_call: TRBJ1-3; v_call: TRBV18; d_call: -; clone_size: -; cdr3_nt: TGTGCCAGCTCCGGCGGACAGCCCGACTCTGGAAACACCATATATTTT; cdr3_aa: CASSGGQPDSGNTIYF
j_call: TRBJ2-3; v_call: TRBV6-2/TRBV6-3; d_call: -; clone_size: -; cdr3_nt: TGTGCCAGCTGCTTCCCCTCTTCGGGCACAGATACGCAGTATTTT; cdr3_aa: CASCFPSSGTDTQYF
j_call: TRBJ2-7; v_call: TRBV20-1; d_call: -; clone_size: few; cdr3_nt: TGCAGTGGCTCAAAGATCTCCTACGAGCAGTACTTC; cdr3_aa: CSGSKISYEQYF
j_call: TRBJ2-1; v_call: TRBV3-1; d_call: -; clone_size: -; cdr3_nt: TGTGCCAGCAGCCAAGACTCGAAGGGGCTGCCGACCTACAATGAGCAGTTCTTC; cdr3_aa: CASSQDSKGLPTYNEQFF
j_call: TRBJ1-2; v_call: TRBV24-1; d_call: -; clone_size: few; cdr3_nt: TGTGCCACCGGATCGGACGAGGCTGGCTACACCTTC; cdr3_aa: CATGSDEAGYTF
j_call: TRBJ2-1; v_call: TRBV5-1; d_call: TRBD2; clone_size: -; cdr3_nt: TGCGCCAGCAGCCCTTGGGACTATGGGGACAATGAGCAGTTCTTC; cdr3_aa: CASSPWDYGDNEQFF
j_call: TRBJ1-1; v_call: TRBV10-3; d_call: -; clone_size: -; cdr3_nt: TGTGCCATTCGGACAGACTTGAACACTGAAGCTTTCTTT; cdr3_aa: CAIRTDLNTEAFF
j_call: TRBJ2-7; v_call: TRBV5-1; d_call: -; clone_size: -; cdr3_nt: TGCGCCAGCAGCTTGGCTCTAGCTCAGTACGAGCAGTACTTC; cdr3_aa: CASSLALAQYEQYF
j_call: TRBJ2-2; v_call: TRBV7-6; d_call: -; clone_size: many; cdr3_nt: TGTGCCAGCAGCTCTCAAGGGGACACCGGGGAGCTGTTTTTT; cdr3_aa: CASSSQGDTGELFF
j_call: TRBJ1-3; v_call: TRBV10-1; d_call: -; clone_size: few; cdr3_nt: TGTGCCAGCAGCGCCGGAAACACCATATATTTT; cdr3_aa: CASSAGNTIYF
j_call: TRBJ1-1; v_call: TRBV7-2; d_call: -; clone_size: few; cdr3_nt: TGTGCCAGCAGCCCCGGACGCCAGAACACTGAAGCTTTCTTT; cdr3_aa: CASSPGRQNTEAFF
j_call: TRBJ1-2; v_call: TRBV7-2; d_call: -; clone_size: few; cdr3_nt: TGTGCCAGCAGCGCCACCTCTAACTATGGCTACACCTTC; cdr3_aa: CASSATSNYGYTF
j_call: TRBJ2-5; v_call: TRBV24-1; d_call: -; clone_size: -; cdr3_nt: TGTGCCACCAGTGATTTGTCGGGTCAGACCCAGTACTTC; cdr3_aa: CATSDLSGQTQYF
j_call: TRBJ2-1; v_call: TRBV20-1; d_call: -; clone_size: few; cdr3_nt: TGCAGTGCTAGGAGGACTACCCACAATGAGCAGTTCTTC; cdr3_aa: CSARRTTHNEQFF
j_call: TRBJ2-7; v_call: TRBV7-9; d_call: -; clone_size: -; cdr3_nt: TGTGCCAGCAGCTTGTCAGAGACCTACGAGCAGTACTTC; cdr3_aa: CASSLSETYEQYF
j_call: TRBJ2-5; v_call: TRBV5-5; d_call: TRBD1; clone_size: -; cdr3_nt: TGTGCCAGCAGCGCTTCGACAGGGGTGACCCAGTACTTC; cdr3_aa: CASSASTGVTQYF
j_call: TRBJ1-1; v_call: TRBV3-1; d_call: TRBD1; clone_size: -; cdr3_nt: TGTGCCAGCAGCCAAGAGGGGACAGGGAACACTGAAGCTTTCTTT; cdr3_aa: CASSQEGTGNTEAFF
j_call: TRBJ2-3; v_call: TRBV9; d_call: -; clone_size: few; cdr3_nt: TGTGCCAGCAGCCCCTCCTCTGGGAGAGCTTCTCCAGATACGCAGTATTTT; cdr3_aa: CASSPSSGRASPDTQYF
j_call: TRBJ2-7; v_call: TRBV6-1; d_call: TRBD1; clone_size: few; cdr3_nt: TGTGCCAGCAGTCGGACAGGGGGCGAAGACTACGAGCAGTACTTC; cdr3_aa: CASSRTGGEDYEQYF
j_call: TRBJ2-3; v_call: TRBV12-3/TRBV12-4; d_call: TRBD2; clone_size: -; cdr3_nt: TGTGCCAGCAGTCACCAAGGACTAGCGGGGGCGAATACGCAGTATTTT; cdr3_aa: CASSHQGLAGANTQYF
j_call: TRBJ1-1; v_call: TRBV27; d_call: -; clone_size: -; cdr3_nt: TGTGCCAGCAGCTCAAGAGCGTTCACTGAAGCTTTCTTT; cdr3_aa: CASSSRAFTEAFF
j_call: TRBJ2-3; v_call: TRBV20-1; d_call: TRBD2; clone_size: many; cdr3_nt: TGCAGTGCTAGCGGGGGGGCTGGCACAGATACGCAGTATTTT; cdr3_aa: CSASGGAGTDTQYF
j_call: TRBJ2-1; v_call: TRBV7-2; d_call: TRBD2; clone_size: -; cdr3_nt: TGTGCCAGCAGCATTCGACTAGCGGGAGGGGATGAGCAGTTCTTC; cdr3_aa: CASSIRLAGGDEQFF
j_call: TRBJ2-7; v_call: TRBV2; d_call: TRBD2; clone_size: -; cdr3_nt: TGTGCCAGCAGTGTAGACAGCGGGAGGCATAACGAGCAGTACTTC; cdr3_aa: CASSVDSGRHNEQYF
j_call: TRBJ1-1; v_call: TRBV5-1; d_call: -; clone_size: -; cdr3_nt: TGCGCCAGCACTCAGGGAAGCCTTGGGAACACTGAAGCTTTCTTT; cdr3_aa: CASTQGSLGNTEAFF